This TCR beta chain was observed in a study of T cells in Graves' hyperthyroidism and ophthalmopathy. Amplified regions were TCR beta CDR3 sequences from RNA transcripts. During a first-round RT-PCR of the TCR CDR3, the HTBI primer set was used. Each CDR3 protein is one row after TCRdb ran MiXCR on the multiplex PCR reads. Here the sample spans about 710,000 distinct CDR3 sequences, about 16% being singletons. The CDR3 has 13 residues. The V end was cut by 1 base, the J end by 9 bases, with 10 bases between. From germline, CDR1 is SGHTA and CDR2 FQGNSA. The sample taken for sequencing was blood. The genes are TRBV7-2 and TRBJ2-1, with D possibly being TRBD2 (5 bases). The receptor was derived from a man between 18 and 29 years old with Graves' hyperthyroidism. CDR3 protein: CASSLVWETEQFF. For the CDR3, the DNA is TGTGCCAGCAGCTTAGTTTGGGAGACTGAGCAGTTCTTC.